Shown below are 5 T cell receptor beta chains from a single sample sequenced in a study of vaccination and CD4 T cells after COVID-19. Sequenced with the Oncomine TCR Beta short-read assay was DNA taken from cultured CD4+ T cells. TCRdb re-called the PCR reads through MiXCR, storing one row per CDR3 protein. This sample carries approximately 10,000 distinct CDR3 sequences, about 43% of them seen once, and the ten largest clones take roughly 17%. Antigens for these TCRs are unknown. Treatment reported: roughly 10-day PBMC culture with coronavirus spike peptide pools or control peptides (ViraFEST assay). Harvesting of the unexposed donor's CD4+ T cells predated the COVID-19 pandemic (2011-2018). The sequenced material came from CD4+ T cells from blood, cultured in vitro. The receptors here all came from a human donor in good health.

The chain recombines TRBV10-2 with TRBJ1-2; the D is unclear. Trimming cost V 5 bases and J 6 bases, with 16 bases left between them. Germline V gene sequence: CDR1 WSHSY, CDR2 SAAADI. This CDR3 is 14 amino acids long. CDR3 nucleotide sequence: TGCGCCAGCAGTACCCTAGGAATATATGATGGCTACACCTTC. This gives the protein CASSTLGIYDGYTF.

This CDR3 reads CASSATQGPGTEAFF. The CDR3 coding sequence is TGTGCCAGCAGTGCGACACAGGGGCCCGGTACTGAAGCTTTCTTT. The V and J genes are TRBV25-1 and TRBJ1-1, with TRBD1 identical over 7 bases. This CDR3 region has 15 residues. V lost 4 bases and J lost 5; bases outside the gene matches: 10. Germline-derived CDR1 and CDR2 are MGHDK and SYGVNS.

This clonotype was seen a handful of times. V gene TRBV5-4 combines with J gene TRBJ1-1, with D unclear. CDR1 is SGHNT, CDR2 YYREEE, per germline (reference sequence). The CDR3 has 15 residues. Trimming removed 1 base at V and 0 bases at J, with 10 bases between. CDR3 DNA sequence: TGTGCCAGCAGCTTGCTTGAGGACCTGAACACTGAAGCTTTCTTT. Protein product: CASSLLEDLNTEAFF.

This clonotype has a handful of counts. V is TRBV5-4 and J is TRBJ1-1, with TRBD1 as a possible D gene (5 bases). V lost 4 bases, J lost 0 bases, and 10 bases lay in between. Germline V lookup: CDR1 SGHNT, CDR2 YYREEE (reference sequence). The CDR3 contains 14 residues. For the CDR3, the DNA is TGTGCCAGCAGCCCTGGGACTCTGAACACTGAAGCTTTCTTT. This codes for CASSPGTLNTEAFF.

The chain combines TRBV7-2 with TRBJ2-7, with 10 bases that match TRBD2. The V gene's germline CDR1 is SGHTA and CDR2 FQGNSA. Trimming removed 6 bases from V and 3 bases from J; junction bases left unmatched: 8. The CDR3 spans 15 residues. The CDR3 bases are TGTGCCAGCAGTTCCGGGACTAGCGTTTACTACGAGCAGTACTTC. Translating gives CASSSGTSVYYEQYF.